This record covers a single T cell receptor beta chain. During its preparation, the TCRbeta library received unique molecular identifiers. MiXCR was run by TCRdb on the PCR reads, yielding one entry per CDR3 protein. The table has 490,000 or so distinct CDR3 sequences, roughly an eighth seen once. The data stem from a study of T-cell reconstitution after alpha-beta-depleted transplantation in children. The J segment lost 2 bases and the V segment lost 5 bases, leaving 2 bases of the junction unmatched. Germline V gene sequence: CDR1 SGHVS, CDR2 FQNEAQ. The CDR3 runs 13 residues. The TCR originated in a human donor who donated a stem cell graft to a child with combined immunodeficiency. Here the sequenced sample was PBMCs from the stem cell graft donor, taken from the stem cell graft. The chain recombines TRBV7-8 with TRBJ2-7; 8 bases are a match to TRBD1. For the CDR3, the DNA is TGTGCCAGCAGCGGGGGACAGGCCTACGAGCAGTACTTC. Its translation is CASSGGQAYEQYF.